These T cell receptor beta chains were read from a single sample in a study of molecular identifiers for immune sequencing clone quantification. TCRdb re-derived calls from the PCR reads in MiXCR, one entry per CDR3 protein. This repertoire shows approximately 500,000 distinct CDR3 sequences, 20% to 25% found once; its top ten account for more than 0.8%. The sequencing input was naive CD8+ T cells from blood, with Jurkat cell RNA spiked in. Receptors were obtained from a human donor in good health. Some libraries in this study had Jurkat cell RNA spiked in. Each CDR3 is given with its conserved first and last residue. Each record gives: J gene, V gene, D gene, clone size, CDR3 protein, CDR3 DNA. D genes are given only for firm matches. A row's size may be missing; if present it is once, few, many or a size class.

J gene: TRBJ1-6
V gene: TRBV4-1
D gene: .
clone size: .
CDR3 protein: CASRRGPGSYNSPLHF
CDR3 DNA: TGCGCCAGCAGGCGGGGGCCAGGGTCCTATAATTCACCCCTCCACTTT

J gene: TRBJ1-6
V gene: TRBV27
D gene: .
clone size: .
CDR3 protein: CASSPYLPRDHNSPLHF
CDR3 DNA: TGTGCCAGCAGTCCCTATTTACCCAGGGACCATAATTCACCCCTCCACTTT

J gene: TRBJ2-2
V gene: TRBV28
D gene: TRBD2
clone size: many
CDR3 protein: CASSLRVAGITGELFF
CDR3 DNA: TGTGCCAGCAGTTTAAGGGTAGCGGGAATCACCGGGGAGCTGTTTTTT

J gene: TRBJ2-5
V gene: TRBV27
D gene: .
clone size: .
CDR3 protein: CASSFWGNAQETLYF
CDR3 DNA: TGTGCCAGCAGCTTCTGGGGTAATGCCCAAGAGACCCTGTACTTC

J gene: TRBJ2-7
V gene: TRBV28
D gene: TRBD2
clone size: many
CDR3 protein: CASSPLAVSSYEQYF
CDR3 DNA: TGTGCCAGCAGCCCACTAGCGGTCAGCTCCTACGAGCAGTACTTC

J gene: TRBJ2-7
V gene: TRBV7-9
D gene: TRBD1
clone size: few
CDR3 protein: CASTPALGTGVGEQYF
CDR3 DNA: TGTGCCAGCACCCCGGCTTTGGGGACAGGGGTTGGGGAGCAGTACTTC

J gene: TRBJ2-7
V gene: TRBV4-2
D gene: TRBD2
clone size: many
CDR3 protein: CASSQELAGDYEQYF
CDR3 DNA: TGTGCCAGCAGCCAAGAGCTAGCGGGAGACTACGAGCAGTACTTC

J gene: TRBJ2-3
V gene: TRBV6-6
D gene: TRBD1
clone size: .
CDR3 protein: CAGTLGQGDSTDTQYF
CDR3 DNA: TGTGCCGGCACTTTGGGACAGGGGGATTCCACAGATACGCAGTATTTT

J gene: TRBJ2-1
V gene: TRBV4-1
D gene: TRBD2
clone size: .
CDR3 protein: CASSHYLSGAYNEQFF
CDR3 DNA: TGCGCCAGCAGCCACTACCTTAGCGGGGCCTACAATGAGCAGTTCTTC

J gene: TRBJ2-7
V gene: TRBV15
D gene: .
clone size: many
CDR3 protein: CATSGHRTYEQYF
CDR3 DNA: TGTGCCACCAGCGGACACAGGACCTACGAGCAGTACTTC

J gene: TRBJ2-7
V gene: TRBV4-3
D gene: .
clone size: many
CDR3 protein: CASSQVSGVREQYF
CDR3 DNA: TGCGCCAGCAGCCAAGTTTCAGGAGTTCGCGAGCAGTACTTC

J gene: TRBJ2-3
V gene: TRBV15
D gene: TRBD2
clone size: few
CDR3 protein: CATSTRDFGTREGTDTQYF
CDR3 DNA: TGTGCCACCAGCACCCGAGATTTTGGGACCCGGGAGGGCACAGATACGCAGTATTTT

J gene: TRBJ2-7
V gene: TRBV28
D gene: .
clone size: many
CDR3 protein: CASRDRTYEQYF
CDR3 DNA: TGTGCCAGCCGGGACCGGACCTACGAGCAGTACTTC

J gene: TRBJ2-3
V gene: TRBV12-3/TRBV12-4
D gene: TRBD2
clone size: many
CDR3 protein: CASTGPERGADTQYF
CDR3 DNA: TGTGCCAGCACCGGACCGGAGCGGGGGGCAGATACGCAGTATTTT

J gene: TRBJ2-1
V gene: TRBV11-2
D gene: .
clone size: few
CDR3 protein: CASSLGFNTDGEQFF
CDR3 DNA: TGTGCCAGCAGCTTGGGGTTCAACACGGATGGTGAGCAGTTCTTC

J gene: TRBJ1-1
V gene: TRBV28
D gene: .
clone size: many
CDR3 protein: CASNKGGGLNTEAFF
CDR3 DNA: TGTGCCAGCAATAAGGGGGGAGGTCTGAACACTGAAGCTTTCTTT

J gene: TRBJ2-1
V gene: TRBV7-9
D gene: .
clone size: many
CDR3 protein: CASSSTPGAGVEQFF
CDR3 DNA: TGTGCCAGCAGCTCCACCCCTGGCGCAGGGGTTGAGCAGTTCTTC

J gene: TRBJ2-1
V gene: TRBV29-1
D gene: .
clone size: many
CDR3 protein: CSAEGQLYNEQFF
CDR3 DNA: TGCAGCGCCGAGGGGCAGTTGTACAATGAGCAGTTCTTC

J gene: TRBJ2-1
V gene: TRBV7-9
D gene: .
clone size: many
CDR3 protein: CASSLDGVEQFF
CDR3 DNA: TGTGCCAGCAGCTTAGATGGGGTTGAGCAGTTCTTC

J gene: TRBJ2-7
V gene: TRBV28
D gene: TRBD1
clone size: many
CDR3 protein: CASSLGPGGPYEQYF
CDR3 DNA: TGTGCCAGCAGTCTAGGTCCAGGGGGCCCCTACGAGCAGTACTTC

J gene: TRBJ2-7
V gene: TRBV5-6
D gene: TRBD1
clone size: .
CDR3 protein: CASSAGPGQRYGQYF
CDR3 DNA: TGTGCCAGCAGCGCAGGCCCGGGACAGAGATACGGGCAGTACTTC

J gene: TRBJ1-2
V gene: TRBV12-3/TRBV12-4
D gene: .
clone size: many
CDR3 protein: CASSLEGNYGYTF
CDR3 DNA: TGTGCCAGCAGCCTCGAAGGGAACTATGGCTACACCTTC

J gene: TRBJ2-3
V gene: TRBV7-9
D gene: TRBD2
clone size: .
CDR3 protein: CASSFSGGAADTQYF
CDR3 DNA: TGTGCCAGCAGCTTTAGCGGGGGGGCAGCAGATACGCAGTATTTT

J gene: TRBJ1-1
V gene: TRBV5-1
D gene: .
clone size: many
CDR3 protein: CASSLRDVTGNTEAFF
CDR3 DNA: TGCGCCAGCAGCTTGAGGGACGTGACAGGAAACACTGAAGCTTTCTTT

J gene: TRBJ1-5
V gene: TRBV4-1
D gene: TRBD1
clone size: .
CDR3 protein: CASSAGQDSNQPQHF
CDR3 DNA: TGCGCCAGCAGCGCAGGACAGGATAGCAATCAGCCCCAGCATTTT

J gene: TRBJ2-5
V gene: TRBV12-3/TRBV12-4
D gene: .
clone size: .
CDR3 protein: CASSYGPGAGETQYF
CDR3 DNA: TGTGCCAGCAGTTATGGGCCAGGGGCGGGGGAGACCCAGTACTTC

J gene: TRBJ1-4
V gene: TRBV18
D gene: .
clone size: many
CDR3 protein: CASSPGGNEKLFF
CDR3 DNA: TGTGCCAGCTCACCAGGGGGTAATGAAAAACTGTTTTTT

J gene: TRBJ1-1
V gene: TRBV5-3
D gene: TRBD1
clone size: .
CDR3 protein: CASSLGQGAYEAFF
CDR3 DNA: TGTGCCAGCAGCCTGGGACAGGGGGCTTATGAAGCTTTCTTT

J gene: TRBJ2-7
V gene: TRBV5-6
D gene: .
clone size: .
CDR3 protein: CASSLVSWDEQYF
CDR3 DNA: TGTGCCAGCAGCTTGGTATCGTGGGACGAGCAGTACTTC

J gene: TRBJ2-2
V gene: TRBV4-3
D gene: .
clone size: .
CDR3 protein: CAGSHRTGELFF
CDR3 DNA: TGCGCCGGCAGCCACCGCACCGGGGAGCTGTTTTTT

J gene: TRBJ1-6
V gene: TRBV6-5
D gene: .
clone size: .
CDR3 protein: CASSYLSVASPHSPLHF
CDR3 DNA: TGTGCCAGCAGTTACCTCAGTGTAGCCTCTCCGCATTCACCCCTCCACTTT

J gene: TRBJ2-6
V gene: TRBV6-5
D gene: .
clone size: many
CDR3 protein: CASSLRVLRSGANVLTF
CDR3 DNA: TGTGCCAGCAGTTTAAGGGTTTTGAGATCTGGGGCCAACGTCCTGACTTTC

J gene: TRBJ2-4
V gene: TRBV15
D gene: .
clone size: once
CDR3 protein: CATSSSVTEKNTQYF
CDR3 DNA: TGTGCCACCAGCAGTTCTGTGACAGAAAAAAACACTCAGTACTTC

J gene: TRBJ1-4
V gene: TRBV2
D gene: .
clone size: .
CDR3 protein: CASTRTRDAQWDEKLFF
CDR3 DNA: TGTGCCAGCACCCGAACAAGGGATGCTCAGTGGGATGAAAAACTGTTTTTT

J gene: TRBJ2-7
V gene: TRBV30
D gene: TRBD1
clone size: many
CDR3 protein: CAWSVWDRVAYEQYF
CDR3 DNA: TGTGCCTGGAGTGTGTGGGACAGGGTTGCCTACGAGCAGTACTTC

J gene: TRBJ2-1
V gene: TRBV7-9
D gene: .
clone size: few
CDR3 protein: CASRTGLNSGSDEQFF
CDR3 DNA: TGTGCCAGCAGGACCGGACTGAATTCGGGTTCGGATGAGCAGTTCTTC

J gene: TRBJ2-2
V gene: TRBV6-2/TRBV6-3
D gene: .
clone size: once
CDR3 protein: CASSYPPQEYVGTGELFF
CDR3 DNA: TGTGCCAGCAGTTACCCGCCCCAGGAATATGTCGGGACCGGGGAGCTGTTTTTT

J gene: TRBJ1-5
V gene: TRBV29-1
D gene: TRBD1
clone size: few
CDR3 protein: CSVDSTGQGWDQPQHF
CDR3 DNA: TGCAGCGTCGACTCGACTGGACAGGGATGGGATCAGCCCCAGCATTTT

J gene: TRBJ2-7
V gene: TRBV4-3
D gene: TRBD2
clone size: many
CDR3 protein: CASSPNSGTAYEQYF
CDR3 DNA: TGCGCCAGCAGCCCAAATAGCGGGACCGCCTACGAGCAGTACTTC

J gene: TRBJ2-3
V gene: TRBV30
D gene: .
clone size: many
CDR3 protein: CAWSGGGRVVSTDTQYF
CDR3 DNA: TGTGCCTGGAGTGGGGGGGGCAGGGTCGTGAGCACAGATACGCAGTATTTT

J gene: TRBJ2-3
V gene: TRBV6-2/TRBV6-3
D gene: .
clone size: few
CDR3 protein: CASSGGQLLITDTQYF
CDR3 DNA: TGTGCCAGCAGCGGCGGACAGCTATTGATCACAGATACGCAGTATTTT

J gene: TRBJ2-3
V gene: TRBV9
D gene: TRBD2
clone size: .
CDR3 protein: CASSTGTSGGSSTDTQYF
CDR3 DNA: TGTGCCAGCAGTACCGGGACTAGCGGGGGCTCTAGCACAGATACGCAGTATTTT

J gene: TRBJ2-1
V gene: TRBV25-1
D gene: .
clone size: .
CDR3 protein: CASSEMAGYWYEQFF
CDR3 DNA: TGTGCCAGCAGTGAAATGGCGGGATATTGGTATGAGCAGTTCTTC

J gene: TRBJ2-1
V gene: TRBV30
D gene: .
clone size: few
CDR3 protein: CAWSPPAAEQFF
CDR3 DNA: TGTGCCTGGAGCCCCCCGGCCGCTGAGCAGTTCTTC

J gene: TRBJ2-7
V gene: TRBV20-1
D gene: .
clone size: .
CDR3 protein: CSARGLDTYEQYF
CDR3 DNA: TGCAGTGCTAGAGGTCTGGACACCTACGAGCAGTACTTC

J gene: TRBJ2-1
V gene: TRBV5-1
D gene: TRBD2
clone size: .
CDR3 protein: CASSLIQSAGDEQFF
CDR3 DNA: TGCGCCAGCAGCTTGATTCAGTCAGCGGGAGATGAGCAGTTCTTC

J gene: TRBJ2-2
V gene: TRBV24-1
D gene: .
clone size: .
CDR3 protein: CATSDQNTGELSF
CDR3 DNA: TGTGCCACCAGTGATCAAAACACCGGGGAGCTGTCTTTT

J gene: TRBJ2-7
V gene: TRBV13
D gene: .
clone size: few
CDR3 protein: CASSLESESYEQYF
CDR3 DNA: TGTGCCAGCAGCTTAGAGAGCGAGTCCTACGAGCAGTACTTC

J gene: TRBJ2-6
V gene: TRBV9
D gene: .
clone size: few
CDR3 protein: CASSSGLILSGANVLTF
CDR3 DNA: TGTGCCAGCAGCTCAGGACTTATTCTCTCTGGGGCCAACGTCCTGACTTTC

J gene: TRBJ2-5
V gene: TRBV29-1
D gene: TRBD1
clone size: many
CDR3 protein: CSADRVSWETQYF
CDR3 DNA: TGCAGCGCTGACAGGGTTTCTTGGGAGACCCAGTACTTC

J gene: TRBJ2-7
V gene: TRBV3-1
D gene: .
clone size: .
CDR3 protein: CASSGYSYEQYF
CDR3 DNA: TGTGCCAGCAGCGGGTATAGCTACGAGCAGTACTTC